This is a list of T cell receptor beta chains from one sample in a study of CD8+CD57+ T cells in acquired aplastic anemia. TCRdb re-called the reads with MiXCR, one entry per CDR3 protein. The table shows about 180,000 distinct CDR3 sequences, with roughly 48% occurring only once. The sequencing input was sorted CD4+, CD8+, or CD8+CD57+ T cells (not recorded which) from PBMCs. Source of these receptors: a human donor with aplastic anemia. CDR3s include the opening cysteine and the closing phenylalanine or tryptophan. D genes are given only for firm matches. Where a row states a size, it is once, few, many or the class of an expanded clone; other rows omit it.

V gene: TRBV20-1
J gene: TRBJ2-7
clone size: NA
D gene: NA
CDR3 DNA: TGCAGTGCCAGCTCCCCAGGGTTCGACGAGCAGTACTTC
CDR3 protein: CSASSPGFDEQYF

V gene: TRBV20-1
J gene: TRBJ2-1
clone size: NA
D gene: TRBD2
CDR3 DNA: TGCAGTTTGGGCGGTGGAGCGGGGGGTGTTGAGCAGTTCTTC
CDR3 protein: CSLGGGAGGVEQFF

V gene: TRBV18
J gene: TRBJ1-2
clone size: NA
D gene: NA
CDR3 DNA: TGTGCCAGCTCACCAGAGGGACGGGTCTATGGCTACACCTTC
CDR3 protein: CASSPEGRVYGYTF

V gene: TRBV11-2
J gene: TRBJ1-5
clone size: NA
D gene: NA
CDR3 DNA: TGTGCCAGCAGCTTAGGCCAGTACGTGGGGAATCAGCCCCAGCATTTT
CDR3 protein: CASSLGQYVGNQPQHF

V gene: TRBV13
J gene: TRBJ2-7
clone size: NA
D gene: TRBD2
CDR3 DNA: TGTGCCAGCAGCCCGTGGGCTAGCGGGGACGCCTACGAGCAGTACTTC
CDR3 protein: CASSPWASGDAYEQYF

V gene: TRBV20-1
J gene: TRBJ1-6
clone size: NA
D gene: NA
CDR3 DNA: TGCAGTGCTAGAGTTTACGGCGCCTATAATTCACCCCTCCACTTT
CDR3 protein: CSARVYGAYNSPLHF

V gene: TRBV7-2
J gene: TRBJ2-3
clone size: many
D gene: NA
CDR3 DNA: TGTGCCAGCAGCATTACGGGGGACGGGGTTACGCAGTATTTT
CDR3 protein: CASSITGDGVTQYF

V gene: TRBV15
J gene: TRBJ1-5
clone size: NA
D gene: TRBD1
CDR3 DNA: TGTGCCACCAGAGGACAGGGGGTTAATCAGCCCCAGCATTTT
CDR3 protein: CATRGQGVNQPQHF

V gene: TRBV29-1
J gene: TRBJ2-3
clone size: NA
D gene: TRBD2
CDR3 DNA: TGCAGCGTTGAAGATCCGACTAGCGGGGGGGCCACAGATACGCAGTATTTT
CDR3 protein: CSVEDPTSGGATDTQYF

V gene: TRBV5-6
J gene: TRBJ2-7
clone size: NA
D gene: NA
CDR3 DNA: TGTGCCAGCAGCTTGGCAGGGGATCACGAGCAGTACTTC
CDR3 protein: CASSLAGDHEQYF

V gene: TRBV19
J gene: TRBJ1-5
clone size: many
D gene: NA
CDR3 DNA: TGTGCCAGTGAGGACAGAATTTATCAGCCCCAGCATTTT
CDR3 protein: CASEDRIYQPQHF

V gene: TRBV2
J gene: TRBJ2-7
clone size: many
D gene: NA
CDR3 DNA: TGTGCCAGCAGTCAGAACCGGGAACTCGAGCAGTACTTC
CDR3 protein: CASSQNRELEQYF

V gene: TRBV6-5
J gene: TRBJ1-2
clone size: NA
D gene: NA
CDR3 DNA: TGTGCCAGCAGTTCTCCACAGGGTCCCCTTCCAGGCTACACCTTC
CDR3 protein: CASSSPQGPLPGYTF

V gene: TRBV19
J gene: TRBJ1-2
clone size: NA
D gene: NA
CDR3 DNA: TGTGCCAGTAGTATAGCGTTTGCAGATACTAACTATGGCTACACCTTC
CDR3 protein: CASSIAFADTNYGYTF

V gene: TRBV19
J gene: TRBJ2-5
clone size: NA
D gene: NA
CDR3 DNA: TGTGCCAGTAGTATGCGCAGAACCCAAGAGACCCAGTACTTC
CDR3 protein: CASSMRRTQETQYF

V gene: TRBV12-3/TRBV12-4
J gene: TRBJ1-6
clone size: NA
D gene: NA
CDR3 DNA: TGTGCCATCGAGTATAGCTCCTATAATTCACCCCTCCACTTT
CDR3 protein: CAIEYSSYNSPLHF

V gene: TRBV19
J gene: TRBJ1-5
clone size: many
D gene: TRBD1
CDR3 DNA: TGTGCCAGTACCGGGACAGGGGGATATCAGCCCCAGCATTTT
CDR3 protein: CASTGTGGYQPQHF

V gene: TRBV10-1
J gene: TRBJ2-1
clone size: NA
D gene: TRBD1
CDR3 DNA: TGCGCCAGCAGTGATTCGGGACAGGGGTTGAATGAGCAGTTCTTC
CDR3 protein: CASSDSGQGLNEQFF

V gene: TRBV12-5
J gene: TRBJ2-2
clone size: many
D gene: NA
CDR3 DNA: TGTGCTAGTCGAGGGGCGAGGACCGGGGAGCTGTTTTTT
CDR3 protein: CASRGARTGELFF

V gene: TRBV6-5
J gene: TRBJ1-5
clone size: NA
D gene: NA
CDR3 DNA: TGTGCCAGCAGTTCCTTCTCATCAAGGGACAATCAGCCCCAGCATTTT
CDR3 protein: CASSSFSSRDNQPQHF

V gene: TRBV7-6
J gene: TRBJ2-3
clone size: NA
D gene: TRBD1
CDR3 DNA: TGTGCCAGCAGCTTCGGGACAGATAGGGAAGATACGCAGTATTTT
CDR3 protein: CASSFGTDREDTQYF

V gene: TRBV6-4
J gene: TRBJ1-6
clone size: NA
D gene: NA
CDR3 DNA: TGTGCCAGCAGTGACTCGCCAGGAGAGAATTCACCCCTCCACTTT
CDR3 protein: CASSDSPGENSPLHF

V gene: TRBV6-5
J gene: TRBJ1-1
clone size: many
D gene: NA
CDR3 DNA: TGTGCCAGCAGTTCCTCTTGGGGTCTGACTGAAGCTTTCTTT
CDR3 protein: CASSSSWGLTEAFF

V gene: TRBV10-1
J gene: TRBJ1-5
clone size: few
D gene: TRBD1
CDR3 DNA: TGCGCCACCCCGGGACAGGCTTATCAGCCCCAGCATTTT
CDR3 protein: CATPGQAYQPQHF

V gene: TRBV6-2/TRBV6-3
J gene: TRBJ1-5
clone size: NA
D gene: NA
CDR3 DNA: TGTGCCAGCACATTACAGGGTCGGTATCAGCCCCAGCATTTT
CDR3 protein: CASTLQGRYQPQHF

V gene: TRBV11-2
J gene: TRBJ2-7
clone size: once
D gene: TRBD2
CDR3 DNA: TGTGCAAGCGGGGACGAGCAGTACTTC
CDR3 protein: CASGDEQYF

V gene: TRBV7-3
J gene: TRBJ2-5
clone size: NA
D gene: NA
CDR3 DNA: TGTGCCAGCTCGCGGGATGCCGCGGAAGAGACCCAGTACTTC
CDR3 protein: CASSRDAAEETQYF

V gene: TRBV29-1
J gene: TRBJ2-1
clone size: few
D gene: NA
CDR3 DNA: TGCAGCGTTGAAGGGGAGCGGCAGAGCTCCTACAATGAGCAGTTCTTC
CDR3 protein: CSVEGERQSSYNEQFF

V gene: TRBV7-9
J gene: TRBJ2-3
clone size: NA
D gene: TRBD1
CDR3 DNA: TGTGCCGTCTCCGGGACAGGGTCAGATACGCAGTATTTT
CDR3 protein: CAVSGTGSDTQYF

V gene: TRBV10-3
J gene: TRBJ1-1
clone size: NA
D gene: NA
CDR3 DNA: TGTGCCATCAGTGGTCTTGGGCTGGAGGGTGAAGCTTTCTTT
CDR3 protein: CAISGLGLEGEAFF

V gene: TRBV12-3/TRBV12-4
J gene: TRBJ1-5
clone size: many
D gene: TRBD1
CDR3 DNA: TGTGCCAGCAGACTACAGGGGAGTCAGCCCCAGCATTTT
CDR3 protein: CASRLQGSQPQHF

V gene: TRBV29-1
J gene: TRBJ2-5
clone size: NA
D gene: NA
CDR3 DNA: TGCAGCGCCCTGGGGGAGTGGGAGACCCAGTACTTC
CDR3 protein: CSALGEWETQYF

V gene: TRBV10-3
J gene: TRBJ2-3
clone size: NA
D gene: NA
CDR3 DNA: TGTGCCATCAGTGAGCCTCCCACCCCGCAGTATTTT
CDR3 protein: CAISEPPTPQYF

V gene: TRBV11-1
J gene: TRBJ2-5
clone size: NA
D gene: NA
CDR3 DNA: TGTGCCAGCAGTCAAGCGGCGTACCAAGAGACCCAGTACTTC
CDR3 protein: CASSQAAYQETQYF

V gene: TRBV5-1
J gene: TRBJ1-4
clone size: many
D gene: TRBD1
CDR3 DNA: TGCGCCAGCAGCTGGACAGGGATCAATGAAAAACTGTTTTTT
CDR3 protein: CASSWTGINEKLFF

V gene: TRBV2
J gene: TRBJ2-7
clone size: few
D gene: NA
CDR3 DNA: TGTGCCAGCAGTTACGGGGTCGCAGGCTCCTACGAGCAGTACTTC
CDR3 protein: CASSYGVAGSYEQYF

V gene: TRBV15
J gene: TRBJ2-2
clone size: NA
D gene: TRBD1
CDR3 DNA: TGTGCCGCCAGCAGAGACCAGACAGGGGTCGGGGAGCTGTTTTTT
CDR3 protein: CAASRDQTGVGELFF

V gene: TRBV6-5
J gene: TRBJ1-4
clone size: many
D gene: NA
CDR3 DNA: TGTGCCAGCAGTTACTCGGAGCAGGGGTATGAAAAACTGTTTTTT
CDR3 protein: CASSYSEQGYEKLFF

V gene: TRBV3-1
J gene: TRBJ1-1
clone size: NA
D gene: NA
CDR3 DNA: TGTGTCAGCAGCCAGGTGCTCGGGCGCACTGAAGCTTTCTTT
CDR3 protein: CVSSQVLGRTEAFF

V gene: TRBV20-1
J gene: TRBJ1-5
clone size: NA
D gene: NA
CDR3 DNA: TGCAGTGCTAGAGATCCACAGCGGTTCGGTCAGCCCCAGCATTTT
CDR3 protein: CSARDPQRFGQPQHF

V gene: TRBV10-2
J gene: TRBJ2-5
clone size: few
D gene: NA
CDR3 DNA: TGCGCCAGCAGTGACAGGGGCGTAGAGACCCAGTACTTC
CDR3 protein: CASSDRGVETQYF